Described below is a single TCR beta chain sequence and its context. Its antigen is unknown. The data were taken from a study of T cell responses to AZD1222 COVID-19 vaccine. Notes on the study in general: Vaccine-related CD4 TCRs covered spike, predominating at 160-218 and 743-854. Most donors were white British, females outnumbered males, and clonal diversity was possibly underestimated.

Germline V CDR1 and CDR2: MDHEN, SYDVKM. Germline trimming cut 3 bases from V and 11 bases from J; bases unmatched to any gene: 6. The CDR3 contains 13 residues. Both about-4-week and about-12-week second-dose recipients were combined. The method was immunoSEQ multiplex PCR; TCRdb's version includes in-frame clones alone and lacks a portion of them. The sample lists over 50,000 clones; 81% were seen once. J is TRBJ1-1 and V is TRBV28; TRBD1 aligns across 10 bases. The receptor was derived from an adult who received the AZD1222 COVID-19 vaccine. The specimen comprised peripheral blood, sampled 28 days after the second AZD1222 dose. The CDR3 region has the DNA TGTGCCAGCAGTTTGGGACAGGGGAGGATTGCTTTCTTT. It is translated as CASSLGQGRIAFF.